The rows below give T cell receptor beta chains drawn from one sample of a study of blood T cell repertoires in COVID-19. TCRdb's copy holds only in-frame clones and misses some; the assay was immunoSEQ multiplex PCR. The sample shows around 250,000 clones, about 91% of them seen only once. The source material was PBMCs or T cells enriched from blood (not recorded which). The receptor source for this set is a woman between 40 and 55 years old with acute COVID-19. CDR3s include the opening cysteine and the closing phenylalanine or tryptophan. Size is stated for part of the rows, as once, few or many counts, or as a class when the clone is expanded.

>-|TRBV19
CASSIYRGNTIYF
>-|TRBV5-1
CASSYTGTGVTEAFF
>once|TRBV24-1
CATSDTSGRKADTQYF
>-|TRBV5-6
CASSRLGEADYEQYF
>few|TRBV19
CASSYSTSGSSYEQYF
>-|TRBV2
CASTGEGLYGYTF
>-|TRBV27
CASRTRDRVHTFTYGYTF
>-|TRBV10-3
CAISLTEKSYNEQFF
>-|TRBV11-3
CASSSGGENTEAFF
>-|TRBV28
CASSPGLAMPGRENTGELFF
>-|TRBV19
CASRQTNGGRMNTEAFF
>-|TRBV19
CASSIATSVLAKNIQYF
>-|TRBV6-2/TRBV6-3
CASSYVGTANQPQHF
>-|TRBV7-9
CASSYGGVEKLFF
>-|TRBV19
CASRSGQYSTGELFF
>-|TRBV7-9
CASSFPGTYEQYF
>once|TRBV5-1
CASSLGQGVNYGYTF
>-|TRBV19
CASSIQGQTDTQYF
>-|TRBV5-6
CASSLKGKDEKLFF
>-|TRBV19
CASRLSGQSNQPQHF
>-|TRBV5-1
CASSGSPGASTEAFF
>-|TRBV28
CASTRQGNQPQHF
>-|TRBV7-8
CASSFGQTNTGELFF
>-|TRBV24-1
CATSDAGGTYEQYF
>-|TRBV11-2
CASSLAGADTQYF
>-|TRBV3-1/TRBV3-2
CASSPRGLNNSPLHF
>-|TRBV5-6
CASSLARGFGFQPQHF
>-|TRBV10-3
CAIRETAMNTEAFF